The 14 T cell receptor beta chains below were found in one sample sequenced in a study of response to subunit inactivated influenza vaccine. MiXCR, applied by TCRdb to the RT-PCR reads, yields one record per CDR3 protein. The data contain 450,000 to 550,000 distinct CDR3 sequences, about 25% of them singletons. This specimen was CD4+ T cells sorted from PBMCs, taken 5 to 6 days after vaccination. These receptors all stem from a man aged 50 to 60 who received an inactivated influenza vaccine.

This clonotype was recorded a few times. The J gene is TRBJ2-1, the V gene TRBV4-1; D gene uncertain. This CDR3 comprises 15 residues. V was cut by 4 bases and J by 6 bases, with 16 bases left in between. CDR1 is MGHRA, CDR2 YSYEKL, per germline. The CDR3 loop is CASSRNPPRRNEQFF. CDR3 bases: TGCGCCAGCAGCCGGAACCCCCCGAGGCGCAATGAGCAGTTCTTC.

This clonotype was counted between two and nine times. The chain combines TRBV4-2 with TRBJ1-4; tentatively, D is TRBD1 (5 bases). The ends were cut back, 0 bases at V and 0 bases at J, with 8 bases in the middle. Germline CDR1 and CDR2: LGHNA and YNFKEQ. The length of the CDR3 is 16 residues. The CDR3 DNA reads as TGTGCCAGCAGCCAAGATAGACAGTCAACTAATGAAAAACTGTTTTTT. This sequence encodes CASSQDRQSTNEKLFF.

The table lists this clonotype with a few counts. This rearrangement joins TRBV11-1 to TRBJ2-5; TRBD2 matches 8 bases. CDR1 and CDR2 from the germline V gene are SGHAT and FQDESV (reference sequence). V gave up 4 bases and J gave up 7 bases; unmatched junction bases: 11. The CDR3 spans 15 residues. The DNA for the CDR3 is TGTGCCAGCAGCTCTAGGACGGGAGGGCCCGGGACCCAGTACTTC. It yields the protein CASSSRTGGPGTQYF.

The chain combines TRBV5-1 with TRBJ2-7; 8 positions match TRBD1. Looked up from germline, CDR1 is SGHRS and CDR2 is YFSETQ. The V gene end was trimmed by 7 bases and the J gene end by 3 bases; junction bases not matched to a gene: 9. The CDR3 consists of 14 residues. The CDR3 here is CASGTGMLRYEQYF. The CDR3 DNA reads TGCGCCAGCGGGACAGGCATGTTACGCTACGAGCAGTACTTC.

The genes are TRBV6-1 and TRBJ2-1, with 10 nucleotides matching TRBD1. CDR1 and CDR2 from the germline V gene are MNHNS and SASEGT. With V trimmed by 4 bases and J by 6 bases, 6 bases remained unmatched. The CDR3 spans 15 residues. The CDR3 nucleotides are TGTGCCAGCAGTGCCCCCGACAGGGGGCTCAATGAGCAGTTCTTC. This encodes CASSAPDRGLNEQFF.

This clonotype has just a few counts. V usage is TRBV12-3 or TRBV12-4 and J usage is TRBJ2-7; D tentatively reads TRBD1 or TRBD2 (5 bases each). The CDR3 totals 15 residues. V dropped 5 bases and J dropped 1 base, with 15 bases sitting between them. The CDR3 loop reads CASSLGAGASYEQYF. The CDR3 DNA reads TGTGCCAGCAGTCTCGGGGCAGGCGCTTCCTACGAGCAGTACTTC.

This chain links TRBV6-2 or TRBV6-3 with TRBJ2-1, with TRBD1 matching 10 bases. Trimming removed 0 bases from V and 2 bases from J; junction bases left unmatched: 1. The CDR3 spans 16 residues. Germline V CDR1 and CDR2: MNHEY, SVGEGT. CDR3 residues: CASSYSGTGAYNEQFF. In DNA form, the CDR3 reads TGTGCCAGCAGTTACTCGGGGACAGGGGCCTACAATGAGCAGTTCTTC.

In DNA form, the CDR3 reads TGTGCCAGCAGCCCCACGGCGGCCCAAGAGACCCAGTACTTC. It codes for CASSPTAAQETQYF. The chain has TRBV6-2 or TRBV6-3 and TRBJ2-5; D unclear. CDR1 and CDR2 from the germline V gene are MNHEY and SVGEGT. This CDR3 has 14 amino acids. Trimming took off 6 bases at V and 1 base at J, with 12 bases between the two ends.

This clonotype turned up a few times. The genes are TRBV7-9 and TRBJ2-1; no definite D call. CDR3 length: 13 amino acids. V lost 7 bases to trimming and J lost 10 bases, with 17 bases between them. Germline V gene data show CDR1 as SEHNR and CDR2 as FQNEAQ (reference sequence). CDR3 nucleotides: TGTGCCAGCACCACCTACGTGTCGGGCGAGCAGTTCTTC. This codes for CASTTYVSGEQFF.

This clonotype was detected a few times. This chain joins TRBV29-1 and TRBJ2-3; D not resolved. The CDR3 loop spans 13 amino acids. Germline CDR1 SQVTM, CDR2 ANQGSEA. The germline V and J ends were trimmed by 4 bases and 5 bases, with 13 bases remaining between them. CDR3 DNA sequence: TGCAGCGTTGTCGGGCAGGCGCTAGATACGCAGTATTTT. As protein: CSVVGQALDTQYF.

This chain uses TRBV20-1 with TRBJ2-1; D not certain. Trimming cost V 6 bases and J 7 bases, with 16 bases left between them. The CDR3 has 13 residues. Germline values: CDR1 DFQATT, CDR2 SNEGSKA (reference sequence). CDR3 DNA: TGCAGTGCCCTCGATGGGCGGAGTAATGAGCAGTTCTTC. Protein: CSALDGRSNEQFF.

A few counts support this clonotype. J is TRBJ2-4 and V is TRBV11-1; 7 bases are a match to TRBD1. The CDR3 runs 20 residues. The germline V gene has CDR1 SGHAT and CDR2 FQDESV (reference sequence). With 0 bases clipped from V and 0 bases from J, the junction kept 14 bases outside the gene matches. The CDR3 loop reads CASSLAAQGTEQLAKNIQYF. The CDR3 DNA reads as TGTGCCAGCAGCTTAGCGGCACAGGGGACCGAACAATTAGCCAAAAACATTCAGTACTTC.

This chain joins TRBV6-2 or TRBV6-3 and TRBJ1-1, with D unresolved. Trimming took off 6 bases at V and 0 bases at J, with 11 bases between the two ends. Germline CDR1 and CDR2: MNHEY and SVGEGT. The CDR3 has 14 amino acids. CDR3 residues: CASSSSYLNTEAFF. The CDR3 DNA reads as TGTGCCAGCAGCTCGAGCTACCTGAACACTGAAGCTTTCTTT.

The chain carries TRBV9 and TRBJ2-5; no definite D call. Trimming shortened V by 0 bases and J by 5 bases, and 14 bases separated the two germline ends. The germline V gene encodes CDR1 SGDLS and CDR2 YYNGEE. The CDR3 consists of 15 residues. CDR3 sequence: CASSVEGIMSETQYF. The CDR3 DNA reads as TGTGCCAGCAGCGTAGAAGGGATCATGTCCGAGACCCAGTACTTC.